The rows below give T cell receptor beta chains drawn from one sample of a study of cytomegalovirus exposure and HLA in healthy donors. Sequencing used immunoSEQ multiplex PCR; TCRdb keeps in-frame clones, though not all of them. This sample yields approximately 100,000 clones, of which around three quarters are seen a single time; roughly 2.7% belongs to the top ten. Sequencing used PBMCs. The receptors come from a man aged 45-65 years in good health and CMV-seropositive. The CDR3 runs from the conserved cysteine through the conserved F or W. The order of the fields is J gene, CDR3 length, clone size, D gene, V gene, CDR3 protein, CDR3 DNA. D genes are given only for firm matches. The size field is filled for only some rows; it gives once, few, many or a size class.

J: TRBJ2-3
length: 15
size: NA
D: TRBD2
V: TRBV5-8
CDR3: CASSLDLAGTDTQYF
DNA: TGTGCCAGCAGCTTGGACCTAGCGGGGACAGATACGCAGTATTTT

J: TRBJ1-2
length: 15
size: NA
D: TRBD1
V: TRBV2
CDR3: CASSEAGQGDYGYTF
DNA: TGTGCCAGCAGTGAAGCGGGACAGGGTGACTATGGCTACACCTTC

J: TRBJ2-5
length: 15
size: few
D: NA
V: TRBV14
CDR3: CASSHGTTRTETQYF
DNA: TGTGCCAGTAGCCACGGGACAACCAGGACAGAGACCCAGTACTTC

J: TRBJ1-5
length: 14
size: few
D: TRBD1
V: TRBV6-5
CDR3: CASSRDRVIQPQHF
DNA: TGTGCCAGCAGCCGGGACAGGGTTATTCAGCCCCAGCATTTT

J: TRBJ1-2
length: 12
size: NA
D: TRBD1
V: TRBV2
CDR3: CASSGTGEGYTF
DNA: TGTGCCAGCAGTGGGACAGGGGAAGGCTACACCTTC

J: TRBJ2-7
length: 15
size: NA
D: NA
V: TRBV5-1
CDR3: CASSLEGAASYEQYF
DNA: TGCGCCAGCAGCTTGGAAGGGGCGGCCAGCTACGAGCAGTACTTC

J: TRBJ1-6
length: 14
size: NA
D: TRBD1
V: TRBV5-1
CDR3: CASSDRGGKSPLHF
DNA: TGCGCCAGCAGCGACAGGGGGGGTAAATCACCCCTCCACTTT

J: TRBJ2-2
length: 15
size: NA
D: NA
V: TRBV9
CDR3: CASSVGSLGSGELFF
DNA: TGTGCCAGCAGCGTCGGGTCTCTCGGGTCCGGGGAGCTGTTTTTT

J: TRBJ2-4
length: 13
size: NA
D: NA
V: TRBV5-1
CDR3: CASSADNKNIQYF
DNA: TGCGCCAGCAGCGCGGACAACAAAAACATTCAGTACTTC

J: TRBJ1-1
length: 13
size: NA
D: NA
V: TRBV7-2
CDR3: CASSLRRGAEAFF
DNA: TGTGCCAGCAGCTTAAGGAGAGGCGCTGAAGCTTTCTTT

J: TRBJ2-7
length: 14
size: NA
D: TRBD2
V: TRBV6-5
CDR3: CASSSRTSGSEQYF
DNA: TGTGCCAGCAGTTCCCGGACTAGCGGGAGTGAGCAGTACTTC

J: TRBJ2-5
length: 14
size: NA
D: TRBD1
V: TRBV30
CDR3: CAWSPQGAGETQYF
DNA: TGTGCCTGGAGCCCACAGGGGGCGGGTGAGACCCAGTACTTC

J: TRBJ2-5
length: 14
size: NA
D: NA
V: TRBV4-1
CDR3: CASSRQAIRETQYF
DNA: TGCGCCAGCAGCCGACAGGCGATCCGAGAGACCCAGTACTTC

J: TRBJ2-7
length: 14
size: NA
D: TRBD1
V: TRBV5-1
CDR3: CASSSGTGPYEQYF
DNA: TGCGCCAGCAGCAGTGGGACAGGCCCCTACGAGCAGTACTTC

J: TRBJ2-1
length: 14
size: NA
D: NA
V: TRBV7-3
CDR3: CASSPSRGAHEQFF
DNA: TGTGCCAGCAGCCCCTCCCGGGGGGCCCATGAGCAGTTCTTC

J: TRBJ1-2
length: 15
size: NA
D: NA
V: TRBV11-2
CDR3: CASSLPGMANYGYTF
DNA: TGTGCCAGCAGCTTACCCGGGATGGCTAACTATGGCTACACCTTC